A selection of T cell receptor beta chains follows, all from one sample in a study of blood T cell repertoires in COVID-19. TCRdb keeps only in-frame clones here, not all; method: immunoSEQ multiplex PCR. The table shows fewer than 300,000 clones, with about 80% occurring only once. The sequenced sample was peripheral blood. These receptors were taken from a woman aged 50 to 60 who had recovered from COVID-19. CDR3s include the opening cysteine and the closing phenylalanine or tryptophan. D genes are given only for firm matches. A clone size is listed for some rows: how often the clone was seen (once, few, many), or a class if it is expanded.

clone_size,j_call,v_call,d_call,cdr3_nt,cdr3_aa
-,TRBJ2-3,TRBV3-1/TRBV3-2,-,TGTGCCAGCACGGGACAAAGCACAGATACGCAGTATTTT,CASTGQSTDTQYF
-,TRBJ1-2,TRBV7-2,TRBD1,TGTGCCAGCAGCCACGGACAGGGCCAAGTCTATGGCTACACCTTC,CASSHGQGQVYGYTF
-,TRBJ2-1,TRBV5-1,-,TGCGCCAGCAGCTGGACTCCAGATACGGGATACAATGAGCAGTTCTTC,CASSWTPDTGYNEQFF
-,TRBJ2-1,TRBV7-2,-,TGTGCCAGCAGCCTATCGTTGGTTGGCTCCTACAATGAGCAGTTCTTC,CASSLSLVGSYNEQFF
-,TRBJ2-3,TRBV6-5,-,TGTGCCAGCAGTTACTCGATGCGGGGAGGCACAGATACGCAGTATTTT,CASSYSMRGGTDTQYF
-,TRBJ2-4,TRBV7-2,-,TGTGCCAGCAGCACCCAGGAGCGGAACATTCAGTACTTC,CASSTQERNIQYF
once,TRBJ2-1,TRBV27,TRBD1,TGTGCCAGCAGTTTCCGACAGGGGGCACTTTTGGATGAGCAGTTCTTC,CASSFRQGALLDEQFF
-,TRBJ2-1,TRBV23-1,-,TGCGCCAGCAGGATACTTCGGGGCAATGAGCAGTTCTTC,CASRILRGNEQFF
-,TRBJ2-5,TRBV7-3,TRBD1,TGTGCCAGCAGCCGGACAGGGATGGGGGAGACCCAGTACTTC,CASSRTGMGETQYF
-,TRBJ2-3,TRBV7-2,TRBD2,TGTGCCAGCAGCTTGGGACTAGCGGGAGGGCCTTCGTTAAGTACGCAGTATTTT,CASSLGLAGGPSLSTQYF